Each of the 23 T cell receptor beta chains below was sequenced from the same sample in a study of T cell responses to AZD1222 COVID-19 vaccine. TCRdb keeps only in-frame clones here, not all; method: immunoSEQ multiplex PCR. Of around 83,000 clones listed, about 91% are singletons. Sequencing used peripheral blood, obtained on day 0 of AZD1222 vaccination. The receptors here all came from an adult in good health.

The chain is built from TRBV6-2 or TRBV6-3 and TRBJ2-1; 11 bases agree with TRBD2. In germline, CDR1 is MNHEY, CDR2 SVGEGT. The ends lost 5 bases at V and 6 bases at J; junction bases unmatched: 6. CDR3 length equals 15 residues. CDR3 sequence: CASSTSGRMSNEQFF. CDR3 in DNA: TGTGCCAGCAGTACTAGCGGGAGAATGAGCAATGAGCAGTTCTTC.

CDR3 region: CASRPGGGSNYGYTF. The CDR3 nucleotides are TGTGCCAGCAGACCAGGCGGGGGCTCTAACTATGGCTACACCTTC. The chain uses TRBV28 and TRBJ1-2, with D maybe TRBD1 (6 bases). Deletions cut 6 bases from V and 0 bases from J, with 14 bases between. The length of the CDR3 is 15 residues. Germline CDR1 is MDHEN and CDR2 is SYDVKM.

The chain has TRBV28 and TRBJ1-2, with 9 positions matching TRBD1. V lost 4 bases, J lost 5 bases, and 14 bases stayed unmatched. CDR1 is MDHEN, CDR2 SYDVKM, per germline. The CDR3 totals 17 residues. The CDR3 nucleotides are TGTGCCAGCAGTTCTTACCATCGACAGGGGGTCAGGTATGGCTACACCTTC. The encoded protein is CASSSYHRQGVRYGYTF.

The chain combines TRBV10-3 with TRBJ2-7, with D maybe TRBD2 (6 bases). The V and J ends lost 2 bases and 7 bases respectively, with 9 bases between them. This CDR3 comprises 12 residues. The germline gives CDR1 ENHRY, CDR2 SYGVKD. In nucleotides, the CDR3 is TGTGCCATCAGTGAGGAGGGGAGGGAGCAGTACTTC. Its protein is CAISEEGREQYF.

This chain joins TRBV5-5 and TRBJ2-7; TRBD1 might be the D (5 bases). Germline CDR1 and CDR2: SGHKS and YYEKEE (reference sequence). The CDR3 consists of 16 residues. Trimming removed 6 bases at V and 0 bases at J, with 19 bases between. The CDR3 nucleotides are TGTGCCAGCAAGTGGGGCCTGCCAGGGTCCTCCTACGAGCAGTACTTC. Amino acid sequence: CASKWGLPGSSYEQYF.

V and J are TRBV19 and TRBJ2-1, with TRBD2 matching 9 bases. Germline lookup yields CDR1 LNHDA and CDR2 SQIVND (reference sequence). The CDR3 consists of 21 residues. The V and J ends lost 3 bases and 6 bases, in that order; junction bases with no gene match: 24. The CDR3 is CASSIRVSGRERLAGTNEQFF. The CDR3 DNA reads TGTGCCAGTAGTATTCGGGTTTCGGGCAGGGAGAGGCTAGCGGGAACCAATGAGCAGTTCTTC.

A single count supports this clone. CDR3 nucleotide sequence: TGTGCCAGCAGTTTAGTGACTAGCACAGATACGCAGTATTTT. Its protein is CASSLVTSTDTQYF. The gene calls are TRBV27 and TRBJ2-3; no firm D call. The germline V gene has CDR1 MNHEY and CDR2 SMNVEV (reference sequence). Deletions cut 2 bases from V and 0 bases from J, with 6 bases between. The CDR3 is made up of 14 amino acids.

The chain carries TRBV18 and TRBJ2-1; 14 bases line up with TRBD2. From germline, CDR1 is KGHSH and CDR2 LQKENI. This CDR3 spans 14 amino acids. V shed 4 bases, J shed 10 bases, and the junction held 3 bases outside the gene matches. CDR3 DNA sequence: TGTGCCAGCTCACAGGGACTAGCGGGGGACGAGCAGTTCTTC. Translation: CASSQGLAGDEQFF.

This chain uses TRBV5-8 with TRBJ1-2; no clear D. The CDR3 loop spans 13 amino acids. V was shortened by 0 bases and J by 8 bases, with 11 bases between the two germline ends. CDR1 and CDR2 from the germline V gene are SGHTS and YDEGEE. The CDR3 loop reads CASSLVSRVGYTF. The CDR3 region has the DNA TGTGCCAGCAGCTTGGTTTCCCGGGTCGGCTACACCTTC.

The genes are TRBV28 and TRBJ1-4, with no clear D. This CDR3 region has 11 residues. Germline loops: CDR1 MDHEN, CDR2 SYDVKM. V was trimmed by 6 bases and J by 5 bases, leaving 4 bases between them. Here the CDR3 reads CASRFNEKLFF. The CDR3 nucleotides are TGTGCCAGCAGGTTCAATGAAAAACTGTTTTTT.

This chain links TRBV9 with TRBJ2-5; D is unclear. The CDR3 has 14 residues. Germline assignment: CDR1 SGDLS and CDR2 YYNGEE. Trimming pared 4 bases from V and 1 base from J, leaving 11 bases between. CDR3 DNA sequence: TGTGCCAGCAGCTCATCAGGAGTCCAAGAGACCCAGTACTTC. Its protein product is CASSSSGVQETQYF. Supplemented by reference TRBV9 and TRBJ2-5, the full variable domain reads DSGVTQTPKHLITATGQRVTLRCSPRSGDLSVYWYQQSLDQGLQFLIQYYNGEERAKGNILERFSAQQFPDLHSELNLSSLELGDSALYFCASSSSGVQETQYFGPGTRLLVL.

The chain recombines TRBV3-1 (or the pseudogene TRBV3-2) with TRBJ2-7; 16 bases are shared with TRBD2. Trimming removed 1 base from V and 2 bases from J; junction bases left unmatched: 2. The CDR3 is 17 amino acids. Germline assignment: CDR1 LGHDT and CDR2 YNNKEL (reference sequence). CDR3 in amino acids: CASSQVGTSGRAYEQYF. The CDR3 nucleotides read TGTGCCAGCAGCCAAGTTGGGACTAGCGGGAGGGCCTACGAGCAGTACTTC.

The CDR3 DNA follows: TGTGCCTGGAGAAAACAGGGTATTATAAATAATTCACCCCTCCACTTT. Translated: CAWRKQGIINNSPLHF. This sequence joins TRBV30 and TRBJ1-6; perhaps TRBD1 as D (6 bases). Deletions cut 3 bases from V and 5 bases from J, with 17 bases between. Germline values: CDR1 GTSNPN, CDR2 SVGIG (reference sequence). The CDR3 is 16 residues long.

J is TRBJ2-2 and V is TRBV2; possible D gene TRBD1, 5 bases. Germline V gives CDR1 SNHLY, CDR2 FYNNEI. The CDR3 extends over 15 amino acids. Trimming took off 4 bases at V and 0 bases at J, with 9 bases between the two ends. CDR3 in amino acids: CASSGRTTNTGELFF. The DNA of the CDR3 is TGTGCCAGCAGTGGCCGGACAACGAACACCGGGGAGCTGTTTTTT.

V is TRBV21-1 and J is TRBJ2-3; the table gives TRBD2 as D, unverified against the DNA. TRBV21-1 constitutes a pseudogene. This CDR3 has 14 amino acids. CDR3 nucleotides: TGTGCCAGCCGCGTGAGGCTTAGAACAGATACGCAGTATTTT. Its protein is CASRVRLRTDTQYF.

The chain couples TRBV28 to TRBJ1-1; D gene uncertain. V was trimmed by 4 bases and J by 0 bases, leaving 9 bases between them. The germline gives CDR1 MDHEN, CDR2 SYDVKM. CDR3 size: 14 residues. This CDR3 is CASSSTTMNTEAFF. CDR3 in DNA: TGTGCCAGCAGTTCGACAACCATGAACACTGAAGCTTTCTTT. Complete variable domain (other parts from reference TRBV28 and TRBJ1-1): DVKVTQSSRYLVKRTGEKVFLECVQDMDHENMFWYRQDPGLGLRLIYFSYDVKMKEKGDIPEGYSVSREKKERFSLILESASTNQTSMYLCASSSTTMNTEAFFGQGTRLTVV.

This chain links TRBV29-1 with TRBJ2-7, with 8 bases matching TRBD2. The trim removed 4 bases at V and 2 bases at J, leaving 1 base unmatched. Germline CDR1 reads SQVTM; CDR2 reads ANQGSEA. The CDR3 extends over 12 amino acids. The CDR3 reads CSVGGLAYEQYF. CDR3 nucleotide sequence: TGCAGCGTTGGGGGACTAGCCTACGAGCAGTACTTC.

The chain couples TRBV6-5 to TRBJ2-5; TRBD2 is a possible D gene (7 bases). The V and J ends lost 7 bases and 5 bases respectively, with 17 bases between them. The V gene's germline CDR1 is MNHEY and CDR2 SVGAGI. This CDR3 contains 14 residues. The CDR3 bases are TGTGCCAGCAATAGACTAGCCGGGGGCGAGACCCAGTACTTC. Protein product: CASNRLAGGETQYF.

Written as DNA, the CDR3 is TGCGCCAGCAGTCAATCGGGCAGGGTGTACTACTCGATCGGCTACACCTTC. This encodes CASSQSGRVYYSIGYTF. This rearrangement joins TRBV23-1 to TRBJ1-2; maybe TRBD1 (5 bases). TRBV23-1 is an ORF, with its function uncertain. With 0 bases removed from V and 8 bases from J, the gap between germline ends came to 22 bases. The CDR3 is 17 amino acids.

The rearrangement links TRBV7-2 to TRBJ1-4; D is unresolved. V gave up 5 bases and J gave up 1 base, with 14 bases separating them. The V gene's germline CDR1 is SGHTA and CDR2 FQGNSA. The CDR3 length is 16 residues. CDR3 amino acids: CASSLLGGGTNEKLFF. The CDR3 DNA reads TGTGCCAGCAGCCTACTGGGCGGAGGAACTAATGAAAAACTGTTTTTT.

This chain joins TRBV6-2 or TRBV6-3 and TRBJ1-5; TRBD1 aligns across 8 bases. The CDR3 contains 15 residues. From germline, CDR1 is MNHEY and CDR2 SVGEGT. V lost 1 base and J lost 7; bases outside the gene matches: 6. The CDR3 spells CASSYFRGREQPQHF. For the CDR3, the DNA is TGTGCCAGCAGTTACTTCAGGGGGCGGGAGCAGCCCCAGCATTTT.

This sequence joins TRBV3-1 (or the pseudogene TRBV3-2) and TRBJ1-2; perhaps TRBD1 as D (5 bases). The V gene's germline CDR1 is LGHDT and CDR2 YNNKEL (reference sequence). This CDR3 comprises 16 residues. V dropped 4 bases and J dropped 3 bases, with 18 bases sitting between them. DNA for the CDR3: TGTGCCAGCAGCCCAGCAGGGCCCCAAGCCGACTATGGCTACACCTTC. As protein: CASSPAGPQADYGYTF.

This chain uses TRBV5-1 with TRBJ2-2; the D gene is possibly TRBD1 (5 bases). The CDR3 loop spans 16 amino acids. Germline assignment: CDR1 SGHRS and CDR2 YFSETQ. V gave up 0 bases and J gave up 2 bases, with 11 bases separating them. The CDR3 coding sequence is TGCGCCAGCAGCTTGGGTCCGACAGCCAACACCGGGGAGCTGTTTTTT. Its translation is CASSLGPTANTGELFF.